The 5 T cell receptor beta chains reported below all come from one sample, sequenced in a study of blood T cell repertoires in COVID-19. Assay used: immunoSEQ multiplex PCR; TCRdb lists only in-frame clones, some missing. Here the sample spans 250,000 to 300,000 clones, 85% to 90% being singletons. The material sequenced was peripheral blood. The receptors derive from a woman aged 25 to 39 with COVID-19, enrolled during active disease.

The CDR3 nucleotides are TGTGCCAGCTCACCACAGCGGGGGGCTTCCAATGAGCAGTTCTTC. Residues: CASSPQRGASNEQFF. The rearrangement joins TRBV18 to TRBJ2-1; 9 bases agree with TRBD2. J gave up 6 bases and V 1 base, and 4 bases lay outside the gene matches. The CDR3 is 15 residues long. Germline V gene data show CDR1 as KGHSH and CDR2 as LQKENI.

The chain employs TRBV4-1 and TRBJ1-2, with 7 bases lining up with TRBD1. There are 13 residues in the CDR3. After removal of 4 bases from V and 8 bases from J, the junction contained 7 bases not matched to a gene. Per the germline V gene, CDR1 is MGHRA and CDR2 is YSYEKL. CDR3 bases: TGCGCCAGCAGCCTCACAGGGGAACGGGGCTACACCTTC. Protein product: CASSLTGERGYTF.

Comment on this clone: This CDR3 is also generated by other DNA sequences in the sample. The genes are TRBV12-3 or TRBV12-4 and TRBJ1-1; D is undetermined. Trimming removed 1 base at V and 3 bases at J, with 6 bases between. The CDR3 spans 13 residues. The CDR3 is CASSLVRDTEAFF. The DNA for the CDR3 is TGTGCCAGCAGTTTAGTGAGGGACACTGAAGCTTTCTTT.

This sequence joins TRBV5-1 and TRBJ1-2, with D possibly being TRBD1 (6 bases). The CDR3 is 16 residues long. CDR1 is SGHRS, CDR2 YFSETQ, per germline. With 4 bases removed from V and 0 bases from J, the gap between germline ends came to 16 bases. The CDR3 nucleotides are TGCGCCAGCAGCATCGGACAGCCCCCAGCTAACTATGGCTACACCTTC. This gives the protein CASSIGQPPANYGYTF.

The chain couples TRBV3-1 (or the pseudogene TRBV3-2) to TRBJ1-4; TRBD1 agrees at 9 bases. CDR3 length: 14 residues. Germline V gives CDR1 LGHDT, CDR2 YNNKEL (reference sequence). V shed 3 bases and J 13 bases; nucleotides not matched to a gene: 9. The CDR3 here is CASSQGQGLSRLFF. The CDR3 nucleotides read TGTGCCAGCAGCCAGGGACAGGGTTTATCGCGACTGTTTTTT.